This entry features one T cell receptor beta chain sequence. Its cognate antigen is unknown. PCR was performed a second time for about 7 to 11 cycles using a sample-barcoded 5' primer and a J-beta primer mix. Tagging of each cDNA molecule was performed by a template-switch adaptor with 12 random nucleotides. TCRdb analysed the 5' RACE reads with MiXCR anew, one entry per CDR3 protein. Of 580,000 or so distinct CDR3 sequences listed, around 48% are singletons. Germline assignment: CDR1 SGHTA and CDR2 FQGNSA. Trimming cost V 3 bases and J 14 bases; bases outside gene matches: 7. This CDR3 region has 12 residues. This sample stems from a study of blood T cells in healthy people across ages. The study's findings and limits: Investigators viewed diversity estimates from one million T cells as underestimates, the study reported.

This TCR derives from a man older than 75 in good health. The rearrangement joins TRBV7-2 to TRBJ2-1, with TRBD1 matching over 7 bases. The sequencing sample was made of blood. The CDR3 DNA is TGTGCCAGCAGCTTTACCGACAGGGAAAAGTTCTTC. Translated, it gives CASSFTDREKFF.